The next 31 T cell receptor beta chains were all read from a single sample in a study of blood T cells in healthy people across ages. Primers used in a second PCR of roughly 7 to 11 cycles were a sample-barcoded 5' primer and a J-beta primer mix. One entry per CDR3 protein results from TCRdb running MiXCR on the 5' RACE reads. The sample records about 840,000 distinct CDR3 sequences, approximately 32% being singletons. These data are also associated with another study on T cells of mothers and their children.

Sequenced: blood. The receptor set was obtained from a woman between 40 and 50 years old in good health.

The chain uses TRBV28 and TRBJ1-1; 7 nucleotides line up with TRBD1. V was clipped by 7 bases and J by 4 bases; unmatched bases: 9. Germline CDR1 MDHEN, CDR2 SYDVKM. The CDR3 extends over 14 amino acids. CDR3 DNA: TGTGCCAGCAATAACAGGGGATGGGGCACTGAAGCTTTCTTT. Amino acids: CASNNRGWGTEAFF.

This clonotype was counted only a few times. V gene TRBV2 combines with J gene TRBJ2-5; no reliable D call. CDR1 and CDR2 from the germline V gene are SNHLY and FYNNEI. V gave up 4 bases and J gave up 2 bases, with 11 bases separating them. The CDR3 has 14 amino acids. As DNA, the CDR3 is TGTGCCAGCAGTGGGAAGACGTTACAAGAGACCCAGTACTTC. This codes for CASSGKTLQETQYF.

In this sample, this clonotype turned up many times. This chain uses TRBV28 with TRBJ1-5; D remains ambiguous. Germline assignment: CDR1 MDHEN and CDR2 SYDVKM. This CDR3 has 13 amino acids. V gave up 5 bases and J gave up 0 bases, with 5 bases separating them. The CDR3 bases are TGTGCCAGCAGTCAGAATAGCAATCAGCCCCAGCATTTT. Its protein is CASSQNSNQPQHF.

This chain joins TRBV14 and TRBJ1-1; 7 positions agree with TRBD1. V lost 2 bases to trimming and J lost 5 bases; unmatched junction nucleotides: 8. Germline V gene lookup returns CDR1 SGHDN and CDR2 FVKESK. The CDR3 consists of 15 residues. The CDR3 loop reads CASSQLGGGETEAFF. The CDR3 DNA reads TGTGCCAGCAGCCAACTAGGGGGCGGAGAGACTGAAGCTTTCTTT.

The table lists this clonotype with many counts. This sequence joins TRBV7-2 and TRBJ1-1; D is uncertain. Looked up from germline, CDR1 is SGHTA and CDR2 is FQGNSA. CDR3 size: 12 residues. V gave up 3 bases and J gave up 3 bases, with 5 bases separating them. This CDR3 is CASSFSDTEAFF. CDR3 nucleotides: TGTGCCAGCAGCTTTTCCGACACTGAAGCTTTCTTT.

This clonotype came up a few times. The gene calls are TRBV27 and TRBJ1-5; D possibly corresponds to TRBD1 (6 bases). V was clipped by 8 bases and J by 4 bases, with 18 bases between them. CDR1 is MNHEY, CDR2 SMNVEV, per germline (reference sequence). CDR3 size: 15 residues. This CDR3 reads CASGNPGVLNQPQHF. The CDR3, as DNA: TGTGCCAGCGGCAACCCAGGGGTCCTTAATCAGCCCCAGCATTTT.

This clonotype occurred many times. The rearrangement joins TRBV18 to TRBJ2-7; weak D call: TRBD1 (5 bases). The germline V gene has CDR1 KGHSH and CDR2 LQKENI. V lost 3 bases and J lost 0, with 9 bases in between. The length of the CDR3 is 14 residues. The CDR3 spells CASSPQGSSYEQYF. Here the CDR3 DNA reads TGTGCCAGCTCACCTCAGGGTTCCTCCTACGAGCAGTACTTC.

This clonotype was picked up many times. The chain employs TRBV15 and TRBJ1-2, with 9 positions matching TRBD1. The V and J ends lost 0 bases and 4 bases, in that order; junction bases with no gene match: 12. Germline V gene data show CDR1 as LNHNV and CDR2 as YYDKDF (reference sequence). The CDR3 extends over 18 amino acids. The CDR3 sequence is CATSREMFTGGDGYGYTF. The CDR3 region has the DNA TGTGCCACCAGCAGAGAAATGTTCACAGGGGGCGACGGCTATGGCTACACCTTC.

This clonotype was detected only a few times. The chain uses TRBV30 and TRBJ1-2; 7 bases map to TRBD1. The trim removed 0 bases at V and 8 bases at J, leaving 12 bases unmatched. Germline V gives CDR1 GTSNPN, CDR2 SVGIG (reference sequence). CDR3 length: 15 residues. CDR3 DNA: TGTGCCTGGAGTGTTTTCCCCAATACAGGGGCCGGCTACACCTTC. Residues: CAWSVFPNTGAGYTF.

In its sample, this clonotype was seen many times. This chain links TRBV20-1 with TRBJ2-7, with 8 bases fitting TRBD2. CDR3 length equals 11 residues. Trimming removed 5 bases from V and 11 bases from J; junction bases left unmatched: 8. CDR1 is DFQATT and CDR2 is SNEGSKA in the germline V gene (reference sequence). CDR3 in DNA: TGCAGTGCTGGGAAGCGGGGGCGAGAGTACTTC. Translation gives CSAGKRGREYF.

About this clonotype itself: A read error may produce the germline difference seen at one junction end. This rearrangement joins TRBV12-3 or TRBV12-4 to TRBJ1-4; weak D call: TRBD1 (6 bases). The CDR3 totals 16 residues. Here the CDR3 DNA reads TGCGCCAGCAGTCCCATACAGGGAATTAAGGCGGAAAAACTGTTTTTT. Its translation is CASSPIQGIKAEKLFF.

This clonotype was seen more than once but under ten times. This CDR3 is CASSPGAVTGELFF. DNA for the CDR3: TGTGCCAGCAGCCCCGGGGCCGTCACCGGGGAGCTGTTTTTT. The chain uses TRBV12-3 or TRBV12-4 and TRBJ2-2; TRBD1 or TRBD2 may be the D gene (5 bases each). V was cut by 6 bases and J by 4 bases, with 12 bases left in between. The CDR3 totals 14 residues.

Only a few counts were recorded for this clonotype. The chain is built from TRBV20-1 and TRBJ2-5, with TRBD2 matching over 7 bases. The CDR3 is made up of 14 amino acids. V lost 5 bases and J lost 4; bases outside the gene matches: 10. In germline, CDR1 is DFQATT, CDR2 SNEGSKA (reference sequence). This CDR3 reads CSASRRGTGETQYF. The DNA of the CDR3 is TGCAGTGCTTCTAGGCGGGGGACTGGAGAGACCCAGTACTTC.

This clonotype was seen just once. The V call is TRBV2, the J call TRBJ1-1; no firm D call. The ends were cut back, 7 bases at V and 1 base at J, with 10 bases in the middle. Germline V CDR1 and CDR2: SNHLY, FYNNEI. This CDR3 is 13 amino acids long. Written as DNA, the CDR3 is TGTGCCAGCATGGTCGACCAGAACACTGAAGCTTTCTTT. It encodes CASMVDQNTEAFF.

This clonotype occurred a few times. The chain recombines TRBV29-1 with TRBJ2-7; possibly TRBD2 for D (7 bases). The ends were cut back, 7 bases at V and 0 bases at J, with 16 bases in the middle. The CDR3 spans 14 residues. Germline V gives CDR1 SQVTM, CDR2 ANQGSEA. CDR3 amino acids: CSAVLGGASYEQYF. CDR3 coding DNA: TGCAGCGCCGTCCTAGGGGGGGCCTCCTACGAGCAGTACTTC.

As to this clonotype: A much larger clone sits a single nucleotide away, making a read error possible. It is likely a read error, because the conserved phenylalanine at the end of the CDR3 is missing. The V gene is TRBV5-1, the J gene TRBJ2-5; D is unresolved. The J call is doubtful: the DNA matches TRBJ2-7 better. The CDR3 has 14 amino acids. The germline CDR1 and CDR2 sequences are SGHRS and YFSETQ. For the CDR3, the DNA is TGCGCCAGCAGCTTAGATAACACAAACTACGAGCAGTACTGC. Translated, it gives CASSLDNTNYEQYC.

Concerning this clonotype: This may come from a read error, since a much larger clone is one base off. The rearrangement uses TRBV7-8 and TRBJ2-7, with D perhaps TRBD2 (5 bases). The CDR3 loop spans 12 amino acids. Per the germline V gene, CDR1 is SGHVS and CDR2 is FQNEAQ. CDR3 in DNA: TGTGCCAACAGCTCCCTGTCTGGGAGTCAGTACTTC. It translates to CANSSLSGSQYF.

The V gene is TRBV5-1, the J gene TRBJ1-4, with TRBD1 matching 7 bases. After removal of 4 bases from V and 4 bases from J, the junction contained 4 bases not matched to a gene. CDR3 length: 14 amino acids. The V gene's germline CDR1 is SGHRS and CDR2 YFSETQ. The CDR3 bases are TGCGCCAGCAGCATCAGGGGGGTTAATGAAAAACTGTTTTTT. Its protein is CASSIRGVNEKLFF.

The chain uses TRBV29-1 and TRBJ1-1, with 9 positions matching TRBD1. From germline, CDR1 is SQVTM and CDR2 ANQGSEA. Trimming cost V 6 bases and J 5 bases; bases outside gene matches: 7. The CDR3 spans 13 residues. The CDR3 DNA sequence: TGCAGCGTGCAACAGGGGGCTCGGACTGAAGCTTTCTTT. This translates into CSVQQGARTEAFF. Combining the CDR3 with reference TRBV29-1 and TRBJ1-1 gives the whole variable domain SAVISQKPSRDICQRGTSLTIQCQVDSQVTMMFWYRQQPGQSLTLIATANQGSEATYESGFVIDKFPISRPNLTFSTLTVSNMSPEDSSIYLCSVQQGARTEAFFGQGTRLTVV.

At least ten counts were recorded for this clonotype. The V call is TRBV20-1, the J call TRBJ2-7; 10 bases are shared with TRBD1. CDR1 is DFQATT, CDR2 SNEGSKA, per germline (reference sequence). J was trimmed by 7 bases and V by 3 bases; bases with no gene match: 12. The CDR3 sequence is 15 residues long. CDR3 sequence (DNA): TGCAGTGCTAGCAATCAGGGACAGGGGAGGAGTGAGCAGTACTTC. Residues: CSASNQGQGRSEQYF.

The sample holds many counts of this clonotype. V usage is TRBV12-3 or TRBV12-4 and J usage is TRBJ1-1; the D gene is possibly TRBD1 (5 bases). CDR3 length: 13 amino acids. V was cut by 5 bases and J by 8 bases, with 15 bases left in between. Written as DNA, the CDR3 is TGTGCCAGCAGTATAGGGGAAATCTACGAAGCTTTCTTT. As protein: CASSIGEIYEAFF.

This clonotype came up a few times. The V gene is TRBV29-1, the J gene TRBJ2-7; 12 positions agree with TRBD2. CDR1 and CDR2 (germline): SQVTM, ANQGSEA. Losses at the gene ends were 5 bases for V and 3 bases for J; bases not matched to a gene: 2. CDR3 length equals 13 residues. The CDR3 DNA follows: TGCAGCGTTCAGACTAGCGGGGGCTACGAGCAGTACTTC. Its protein product is CSVQTSGGYEQYF.

There are a few counts of this clonotype. The CDR3 reads CAIRDYHYEQYF. The CDR3 region has the DNA TGTGCCATCCGGGACTACCACTACGAGCAGTACTTC. The J gene is TRBJ2-7, the V gene TRBV7-2, with 7 bases lining up with TRBD2. Germline CDR1 is SGHTA and CDR2 is FQGNSA. V was clipped by 10 bases and J by 3 bases; unmatched bases: 6. The CDR3 extends over 12 amino acids.

In the case of this clonotype: This may be a read error, as it is one base from a much larger clone. In DNA form, the CDR3 reads TGTGCCAGCGGGCAGGGGGGGTACAATGAGCAGTACTTC. Translated, it gives CASGQGGYNEQYF. The V gene is TRBV6-5, the J gene TRBJ2-1, with D perhaps TRBD1 or TRBD2 (7 bases each). The end of the DNA is better explained by TRBJ2-7, so the J call may be wrong. Germline CDR1 reads MNHEY; CDR2 reads SVGAGI. The CDR3 extends over 13 amino acids.

This clonotype was picked up many times. The rearrangement uses TRBV7-9 and TRBJ1-2; D is unclear. The V end lost 3 bases, the J end lost 4 bases, and 12 bases lay between the germline ends. CDR3 length: 14 amino acids. The germline V gene encodes CDR1 SEHNR and CDR2 FQNEAQ (reference sequence). CDR3 protein: CASSFELDVYGYTF. Written as DNA, the CDR3 is TGTGCCAGCAGCTTCGAGCTTGACGTCTATGGCTACACCTTC.

The genes are TRBV12-3 or TRBV12-4 and TRBJ2-3; possibly TRBD2 for D (6 bases). The V end was cut by 6 bases, the J end by 4 bases, with 17 bases between. This CDR3 is built from 15 residues. For the CDR3, the DNA is TGTGCCAGCAGCCATTCAGTGGGAGGTGCAGATACGCAGTATTTT. Translation gives CASSHSVGGADTQYF.

The chain uses TRBV20-1 and TRBJ1-2, with D perhaps matching TRBD1 (5 bases). This CDR3 spans 13 amino acids. Trimming cost V 6 bases and J 0 bases, with 11 bases left between them. CDR1 DFQATT and CDR2 SNEGSKA come from the germline V gene (reference sequence). Here the CDR3 DNA reads TGCAGTGCCTCGGACACAGCTAACTATGGCTACACCTTC. Translated: CSASDTANYGYTF.

This clonotype was found many times. The chain employs TRBV29-1 and TRBJ2-7; 8 bases fit TRBD1. Looked up from germline, CDR1 is SQVTM and CDR2 is ANQGSEA. The ends lost 7 bases at V and 5 bases at J; junction bases unmatched: 7. CDR3 length equals 12 residues. This chain's CDR3 is CSAEDRDDEQYF. The CDR3 nucleotides read TGCAGCGCCGAGGACAGGGACGACGAGCAGTACTTC.

Concerning this clonotype: A much more abundant neighbour one base away suggests this may be a read error. The CDR3 carries no conserved terminal phenylalanine or tryptophan, so it likely arises from a read error. The chain joins TRBV6-6 to TRBJ1-5; D is unresolved. The CDR3 length is 15 residues. Between the trimmed V and J ends, which lost 2 bases and 2 bases, there was a span of 10 bases. Germline CDR1 MNHNY, CDR2 SVGAGI (reference sequence). CDR3 in amino acids: CASSYIGQGNQPQHC. DNA for the CDR3: TGTGCCAGCAGTTACATCGGGCAAGGCAATCAGCCCCAGCATTGT.

As regards this clonotype: Being one base from a much bigger clone, this may be a read error. The chain is built from TRBV20-1 and TRBJ2-5, with D unresolved. Trimming removed 5 bases from V and 7 bases from J, with 17 bases in between. There are 13 residues in the CDR3. Germline V gene lookup returns CDR1 DFQATT and CDR2 SNEGSKA (reference sequence). The CDR3 sequence: CSAPGSSIGTQYF. CDR3 nucleotide sequence: TGCAGTGCTCCCGGGTCTTCAATTGGGACCCAGTACTTC.

The chain joins TRBV6-5 to TRBJ1-1; the D is unclear. Germline V gene lookup returns CDR1 MNHEY and CDR2 SVGAGI. The V end lost 0 bases, the J end lost 7 bases, and 15 bases lay between the germline ends. This CDR3 spans 15 amino acids. CDR3 in DNA: TGTGCCAGCAGTTACTCTAGCCAGGCACCCTTTGAAGCTTTCTTT. It translates to CASSYSSQAPFEAFF.